A single sample is the source of the 26 T cell receptor beta chains below, sequenced in a study of cytomegalovirus exposure and HLA in healthy donors. PCR was performed using 60 Vbeta and 13 Jbeta primers. Produced via immunoSEQ multiplex PCR; TCRdb's table is partial and in-frame only. The sample contains approximately 190,000 clones, roughly 76% of which appear only once. The sequencing sample was made of PBMCs. These receptors were obtained from a man aged 35-49 years in good health and CMV-seropositive.

This chain joins TRBV4-3 and TRBJ2-7, with 11 bases fitting TRBD2. J was trimmed by 3 bases and V by 3 bases; bases with no gene match: 7. Germline loops: CDR1 LGHNA, CDR2 YSLEER. The CDR3 spans 16 residues. The CDR3 region has the DNA TGCGCCAGCAGCCAGGATCTAGCGGGGGGAGGCTACGAGCAGTACTTC. Translating it yields CASSQDLAGGGYEQYF.

V and J are TRBV25-1 and TRBJ2-5; D uncertain. Per the germline V gene, CDR1 is MGHDK and CDR2 is SYGVNS. This CDR3 region has 10 residues. V lost 8 bases and J 9 bases, leaving 10 bases between the germline ends. CDR3 in amino acids: CASALEAQYF. Here the CDR3 DNA reads TGTGCCAGCGCCCTTGAGGCCCAGTACTTC.

The chain links TRBV5-1 to TRBJ2-3, with 10 bases lining up with TRBD2. V lost 2 bases to trimming and J lost 6 bases; unmatched junction nucleotides: 9. CDR3 size: 16 residues. The germline gives CDR1 SGHRS, CDR2 YFSETQ. This CDR3 reads CASSFGSGGASDTQYF. The CDR3 DNA follows: TGCGCCAGCAGCTTCGGGAGCGGGGGGGCATCTGATACGCAGTATTTT. Together with reference TRBV5-1 and TRBJ2-3, the CDR3 gives the full variable domain: KAGVTQTPRYLIKTRGQQVTLSCSPISGHRSVSWYQQTPGQGLQFLFEYFSETQRNKGNFPGRFSGRQFSNSRSEMNVSTLELGDSALYLCASSFGSGGASDTQYFGPGTRLTVL.

The table lists this clone with a count of one. The CDR3 DNA sequence: TGCGCCAGCAGCAAGACAGGAACCGGCGAGCAGTACTTC. This codes for CASSKTGTGEQYF. V and J are TRBV5-1 and TRBJ2-7; perhaps TRBD1 as D (6 bases). The CDR3 has 13 amino acids. V was cut by 4 bases and J by 6 bases, with 14 bases left in between. The germline gives CDR1 SGHRS, CDR2 YFSETQ.

The V call is TRBV2, the J call TRBJ1-6; 7 nucleotides agree with TRBD1. CDR1 and CDR2 from the germline V gene are SNHLY and FYNNEI. This CDR3 contains 12 residues. The V gene end was trimmed by 10 bases and the J gene end by 10 bases; junction bases not matched to a gene: 7. Here the CDR3 DNA reads TGTGCCACCAGGTCCAGGGGGTCACCCCTCCACTTT. It translates to CATRSRGSPLHF.

The V gene is TRBV9, the J gene TRBJ2-3, with 8 bases matching TRBD1. Losses at the gene ends were 4 bases for V and 0 bases for J; bases not matched to a gene: 10. This CDR3 contains 17 residues. The V gene's germline CDR1 is SGDLS and CDR2 YYNGEE. CDR3 in DNA: TGTGCCAGCAGCAAAGTAATCGGGACAGGTAGCACAGATACGCAGTATTTT. Its protein is CASSKVIGTGSTDTQYF.

The chain carries TRBV7-8 and TRBJ1-1; possibly TRBD1 for D (5 bases). The CDR3 length is 17 residues. Trimming pared 1 base from V and 2 bases from J, leaving 17 bases between. Germline CDR1 and CDR2: SGHVS and FQNEAQ. CDR3 bases: TGTGCCAGCAGCTTAGACCCCTGGGGGGAGGTTAACACTGAAGCTTTCTTT. Translated, it gives CASSLDPWGEVNTEAFF.

With regard to this clone: Distinct nucleotide sequences in the sample also encode this CDR3. The CDR3 loop reads CASSEDRGNQPQHF. The CDR3 region has the DNA TGTGCCAGCAGTGAGGACAGGGGGAATCAGCCCCAGCATTTT. V gene TRBV27 combines with J gene TRBJ1-5, with 10 bases matching TRBD1. CDR1 and CDR2 from the germline V gene are MNHEY and SMNVEV (reference sequence). Trimming took 5 bases from V and 4 from J; bases not matched to a gene: 2. The CDR3 is made up of 14 amino acids.

This chain connects TRBV9 to TRBJ1-2; no reliable D call. The CDR3 has 13 amino acids. CDR1 is SGDLS, CDR2 YYNGEE, per germline. V was shortened by 0 bases and J by 7 bases, with 10 bases between the two germline ends. DNA of the CDR3: TGTGCCAGCAGCGTAGTGAAAGGAGGTGGCTACACCTTC. This translates into CASSVVKGGGYTF.

The rearrangement uses TRBV28 and TRBJ2-7, with a possible D match to TRBD2 (6 bases). The CDR3 has 13 amino acids. Trimming removed 8 bases from V and 1 base from J, with 12 bases in between. Germline V gene sequence: CDR1 MDHEN, CDR2 SYDVKM. CDR3 sequence (DNA): TGTGCCAGCCTTCGTGCGGGGTCCTACGAGCAGTACTTC. This sequence encodes CASLRAGSYEQYF. Drawing the rest from reference TRBV28 and TRBJ2-7, the complete variable domain is DVKVTQSSRYLVKRTGEKVFLECVQDMDHENMFWYRQDPGLGLRLIYFSYDVKMKEKGDIPEGYSVSREKKERFSLILESASTNQTSMYLCASLRAGSYEQYFGPGTRLTVT.

This chain connects TRBV11-3 to TRBJ2-1; TRBD2 aligns across 10 bases. This CDR3 region has 15 residues. J lost 5 bases, V lost 4 bases, and 5 bases had no gene match. Germline V gives CDR1 SGHNT, CDR2 YENEEA. This CDR3 is CASSSTSGSHNEQFF. The CDR3 region has the DNA TGTGCCAGCAGCTCGACTAGCGGGTCCCACAATGAGCAGTTCTTC.

This rearrangement joins TRBV29-1 to TRBJ2-1, with 8 bases aligning to TRBD1. The germline V gene has CDR1 SQVTM and CDR2 ANQGSEA. The CDR3 has 15 amino acids. The V and J ends lost 7 bases and 4 bases, in that order; junction bases with no gene match: 12. CDR3 protein: CSAVLVTGEYNEQFF. CDR3 DNA sequence: TGCAGCGCCGTGTTAGTGACAGGGGAATACAATGAGCAGTTCTTC.

V and J are TRBV12-5 and TRBJ2-7; 7 nucleotides align to TRBD1. V lost 6 bases, J lost 7 bases, and 12 bases stayed unmatched. CDR1 is LGHNT, CDR2 FRNRAP, per germline. The CDR3 is made up of 14 amino acids. The CDR3 sequence is CASGRRDSPREQYF. CDR3 sequence (DNA): TGTGCTAGTGGCCGTCGGGACAGCCCGCGTGAGCAGTACTTC. The variable domain in full, completed from reference TRBV12-5 and TRBJ2-7, reads DARVTQTPRHKVTEMGQEVTMRCQPILGHNTVFWYRQTMMQGLELLAYFRNRAPLDDSGMPKDRFSAEMPDATLATLKIQPSEPRDSAVYFCASGRRDSPREQYFGPGTRLTVT.

The chain uses TRBV5-1 and TRBJ2-1, with TRBD1 matching 9 bases. Unmatched junction bases numbered 8, after V lost 0 bases and J lost 10 bases. CDR3 length: 15 amino acids. CDR1 and CDR2 from the germline V gene are SGHRS and YFSETQ. CDR3 coding DNA: TGCGCCAGCAGCTTGGGATCACAGGGGGCGCGCGAGCAGTTCTTC. Translation gives CASSLGSQGAREQFF.

V gene TRBV7-9 combines with J gene TRBJ2-5; tentative D call: TRBD2 (5 bases). With 2 bases removed from V and 5 bases from J, the gap between germline ends came to 9 bases. There are 13 residues in the CDR3. Germline CDR1 SEHNR, CDR2 FQNEAQ (reference sequence). The CDR3, as DNA: TGTGCCAGCAGCTTAAGAGGGTTGGAGACCCAGTACTTC. It translates to CASSLRGLETQYF.

This clone has more than one count but fewer than ten. J is TRBJ2-7 and V is TRBV30; 7 bases are a match to TRBD1. This CDR3 is built from 15 residues. After removal of 2 bases from V and 6 bases from J, the junction contained 13 bases not matched to a gene. Per the germline V gene, CDR1 is GTSNPN and CDR2 is SVGIG (reference sequence). The CDR3 DNA reads as TGTGCCTGGAGTACCTTACAGGGGACATTGTCCGAGCAGTACTTC. This encodes CAWSTLQGTLSEQYF.

DNA of the CDR3: TGTGCCAGTAGTCCGGAGGGGCTCCCGTACAATGAGCAGTTCTTC. Translating it yields CASSPEGLPYNEQFF. The gene calls are TRBV19 and TRBJ2-1; D is perhaps TRBD2 (6 bases). The germline gives CDR1 LNHDA, CDR2 SQIVND (reference sequence). The CDR3 is made up of 15 amino acids. Trimming left V 5 bases short and J 4 bases short, with 15 bases between.

The chain recombines TRBV2 with TRBJ2-7; tentative D call: TRBD1 (6 bases). V was trimmed by 11 bases and J by 4 bases, leaving 15 bases between them. CDR3 length: 12 residues. Germline CDR1 is SNHLY and CDR2 is FYNNEI. The CDR3 reads CAGRQASYEQYF. As DNA, the CDR3 is TGTGCCGGACGACAGGCCTCATACGAGCAGTACTTC.

The CDR3 here is CASSESAGGLTDTQYF. Here the CDR3 DNA reads TGCGCCAGCAGTGAGTCTGCGGGGGGACTCACAGATACGCAGTATTTT. V gene TRBV10-2 combines with J gene TRBJ2-3; 8 bases fit TRBD2. With 0 bases clipped from V and 2 bases from J, the junction kept 4 bases outside the gene matches. This CDR3 has 16 amino acids. CDR1 is WSHSY and CDR2 is SAAADI in the germline V gene.

As to this clone: A junction end diverges from the germline sequence, so it may reflect a read error. The chain uses TRBV7-9 and TRBJ2-7; 7 nucleotides line up with TRBD1. This CDR3 has 16 amino acids. CDR1 SEHNR and CDR2 FQNEAQ come from the germline V gene (reference sequence). CDR3 sequence (DNA): TGTTCCAGCAGCTCGGGACAGAACCAACCGACCTACGAGCAGTACTTC. It codes for CSSSSGQNQPTYEQYF.

This chain uses TRBV28 with TRBJ1-2; 9 nucleotides line up with TRBD1. After removal of 7 bases from V and 4 bases from J, the junction contained 7 bases not matched to a gene. The CDR3 length is 14 residues. CDR1 is MDHEN, CDR2 SYDVKM, per germline. DNA of the CDR3: TGTGCCAGCACGTCCGCGGGACAGGGCTATGGCTACACCTTC. Translated: CASTSAGQGYGYTF.

This clone was detected only a few times. The V gene is TRBV28, the J gene TRBJ2-3; 16 bases fit TRBD2. The length of the CDR3 is 19 residues. Germline trimming cut 2 bases from V and 1 base from J; bases unmatched to any gene: 6. CDR1 MDHEN and CDR2 SYDVKM come from the germline V gene. CDR3 in amino acids: CASSLGGTSGGARTDTQYF. The CDR3 nucleotides read TGTGCCAGCAGTTTAGGAGGGACTAGCGGGGGGGCCCGCACAGATACGCAGTATTTT. The full variable domain, in which reference TRBV28 and TRBJ2-3 provide the parts outside the CDR3, is DVKVTQSSRYLVKRTGEKVFLECVQDMDHENMFWYRQDPGLGLRLIYFSYDVKMKEKGDIPEGYSVSREKKERFSLILESASTNQTSMYLCASSLGGTSGGARTDTQYFGPGTRLTVL.

This clone was detected only once. CDR3 bases: TGTGCCAGCAGTGACAGCGCTTCTAACTATGGCTACACCTTC. Amino acids: CASSDSASNYGYTF. The chain combines TRBV27 with TRBJ1-2, with D perhaps matching TRBD1 (5 bases). V was cut by 5 bases and J by 0 bases, with 10 bases left in between. Germline V gives CDR1 MNHEY, CDR2 SMNVEV (reference sequence). This CDR3 is 14 amino acids long.

The chain is built from TRBV2 and TRBJ1-4; 8 bases are shared with TRBD1. The junction had 13 bases not matched to a gene; V was cut back by 8 bases and J by 5 bases. CDR3 size: 16 residues. Per the germline V gene, CDR1 is SNHLY and CDR2 is FYNNEI. The CDR3 here is CASGTGQAFVNEKLFF. DNA of the CDR3: TGTGCCAGCGGGACGGGACAGGCCTTCGTGAATGAAAAACTGTTTTTT.

The V gene is TRBV18, the J gene TRBJ2-5; unclear D gene. This CDR3 is 13 amino acids long. The germline V gene has CDR1 KGHSH and CDR2 LQKENI. V dropped 3 bases and J dropped 0 bases, with 5 bases sitting between them. CDR3 sequence reads: CASSPRDQETQYF. CDR3 nucleotide sequence: TGTGCCAGCTCACCCCGGGACCAAGAGACCCAGTACTTC.

The chain combines TRBV30 with TRBJ2-1, with TRBD1 identical over 7 bases. The CDR3 totals 14 residues. Trimming at V came to 4 bases and at J to 6 bases, leaving 9 bases not matched to a gene. Germline V gene data show CDR1 as GTSNPN and CDR2 as SVGIG (reference sequence). CDR3 nucleotides: TGTGCCTGGAATGACAGGGCCCTAGGCAATGAGCAGTTCTTC. Translating it yields CAWNDRALGNEQFF.